A selection of T cell receptor beta chains follows, all from one sample in a study of shared clonotypes between healthy human individuals. Profiling relied on immunoSEQ multiplex PCR, and the TCRdb table lists in-frame clones only, not all of them. The sample consists of 400,000 to 550,000 clones, around 80% of them appearing once. Sequencing was performed on PBMCs. Receptors were obtained from a woman in her thirties or forties in good health. Some clones in this sample may be carry-over from other donors' samples. CDR3s include the opening cysteine and the closing phenylalanine or tryptophan. A D gene is named only where the DNA matches it firmly. Some rows have no size entry. The others give once, few or many, or a class for an expanded clone.

abundance	v_gene	d_gene	j_gene	CDR3nt	CDR3aa
NA	TRBV23-1	NA	TRBJ1-1	TGCGCCAGCAGTCTACGGAACGAGGTAGGGACTGAAGCTTTCTTT	CASSLRNEVGTEAFF
NA	TRBV7-9	NA	TRBJ2-7	TGTGCCAGCAGCTTAGCTTCCGGGCCTATTTACGAGCAGTACTTC	CASSLASGPIYEQYF
NA	TRBV10-3	TRBD2	TRBJ2-7	TGTGCCGCCGCCGGCGGGAGGCCGGGAGAGCAGTACTTC	CAAAGGRPGEQYF
NA	TRBV7-8	NA	TRBJ2-1	TGTGCCAGCAGCTTAGTCCGCACCGACCTTGGTGAGCAGTTCTTC	CASSLVRTDLGEQFF
NA	TRBV5-4	TRBD1	TRBJ2-1	TGTGCCAGCAGCTTGGACAGGGGGCAGTACAATGAGCAGTTCTTC	CASSLDRGQYNEQFF
NA	TRBV18	NA	TRBJ2-7	TGTGCCAGCTCACAGGCGGGGTTCGTAGACTACGAGCAGTACTTC	CASSQAGFVDYEQYF
NA	TRBV2	NA	TRBJ1-2	TGTGCCAGCAGTGTAGGAAAGAACACCTTC	CASSVGKNTF
NA	TRBV19	NA	TRBJ1-2	TGTGCCAGTAGTATAGGTGCAGGGAGCTATGGCTACACCTTC	CASSIGAGSYGYTF
NA	TRBV10-3	NA	TRBJ2-7	TGTGCCATCAGTGAGTTCGGACAGGCGGGGGGTATATACGAGCAGTACTTC	CAISEFGQAGGIYEQYF
NA	TRBV6-5	TRBD2	TRBJ2-5	TGTGCCAGCAGTTACTCGACGGCGGGAGTGGGGGAGACCCAGTACTTC	CASSYSTAGVGETQYF
NA	TRBV5-1	TRBD1	TRBJ1-4	TGCGCCAGCAGCTCCGGACAGGGGGCCAATAATGAAAAACTGTTTTTT	CASSSGQGANNEKLFF
NA	TRBV7-9	NA	TRBJ1-5	TGTGCCAGCAGCTTAGATAATCGGCCCCAGCATTTT	CASSLDNRPQHF
NA	TRBV5-4	NA	TRBJ2-5	TGTGCCAGCAGCCCCCTGGGGATACAACCGGAGGGAGAGACCCAGTACTTC	CASSPLGIQPEGETQYF
once	TRBV21-1	NA	TRBJ1-5	TGTGCCAGCAAAAATTTTACAGGGATGAATTTCTTAGGCAATCAGCCCCAGCATTTT	CASKNFTGMNFLGNQPQHF
NA	TRBV5-6	NA	TRBJ1-3	TGTGCCAGCAGCTTGGTCCGGAACTCTGGAAACACCATATATTTT	CASSLVRNSGNTIYF
NA	TRBV7-9	NA	TRBJ1-2	TGTGCCAGCAGCCGAGACCTGAACTATGGCTACACCTTC	CASSRDLNYGYTF
NA	TRBV5-4	NA	TRBJ2-7	TGTGCCAGCAGCTTAACAGCGACAATTTACTACGAGCAGTACTTC	CASSLTATIYYEQYF
NA	TRBV28	NA	TRBJ1-5	TGTGCCACCTTTCGGAGCAATCAGCCCCAGCATTTT	CATFRSNQPQHF
NA	TRBV30	TRBD2	TRBJ2-1	TGTGCCTGGAGTCGGGATATAGCGGGAGGTTGGTACAATGAGCAGTTCTTC	CAWSRDIAGGWYNEQFF
few	TRBV5-5	TRBD1	TRBJ2-2	TGTGCCAGCAGCTTGTCAGAGACAGGGGGGAACACCGGGGAGCTGTTTTTT	CASSLSETGGNTGELFF
NA	TRBV6-5	TRBD1	TRBJ2-7	TGTGCCGCCGGCCAGCCAGGGGGCGCCTACGAGCAGTACTTC	CAAGQPGGAYEQYF
NA	TRBV25-1	NA	TRBJ1-5	TGTGCCAGCAGTGAGTTGGGTAGTAGCAATCAGCCCCAGCATTTT	CASSELGSSNQPQHF
NA	TRBV4-3	NA	TRBJ1-2	TGCGCCAGCAGCCAAGATCGAGCAGGGAGTAATTACTATGGCTACACCTTC	CASSQDRAGSNYYGYTF
NA	TRBV20-1	NA	TRBJ2-3	TGCAGTGCTAGGTCGGAGGGTACGCAGTATTTT	CSARSEGTQYF